Listed below are T cell receptor beta chains from one sample, sequenced in a study of post-analysis software for immune sequencing data. TCRdb passed the PCR reads through MiXCR, listing each CDR3 protein once. Of approximately 460,000 distinct CDR3 sequences listed, under 55% were seen once; the top ten hold around 10%. Sequenced material: blood. These receptors came from a girl aged 10 to 17 with multiple sclerosis. The CDR3 runs from the conserved cysteine through the conserved F or W. D genes are given only for firm matches. A clone size is listed for some rows: how often the clone was seen (once, few, many), or a class if it is expanded.

abundance: .; d_gene: .; j_gene: TRBJ2-1; v_gene: TRBV30; CDR3aa: CAWTRDYNEQFF; CDR3nt: TGTGCCTGGACTAGGGACTACAATGAGCAGTTCTTC
abundance: .; d_gene: .; j_gene: TRBJ1-1; v_gene: TRBV5-1; CDR3aa: CASSLALRSGAQAFF; CDR3nt: TGCGCCAGCAGCTTGGCCCTTCGAAGTGGGGCCCAAGCTTTCTTT
abundance: .; d_gene: .; j_gene: TRBJ1-5; v_gene: TRBV18; CDR3aa: CASSPAQGHNQPQHF; CDR3nt: TGTGCCAGCTCACCCGCGCAGGGTCACAATCAGCCCCAGCATTTT
abundance: .; d_gene: TRBD1; j_gene: TRBJ2-6; v_gene: TRBV5-1; CDR3aa: CASSPRTGVGANVRTF; CDR3nt: TGCGCCAGCAGCCCAAGGACAGGGGTCGGGGCCAACGTCCGGACTTTC
abundance: few; d_gene: .; j_gene: TRBJ1-5; v_gene: TRBV20-1; CDR3aa: CSARVSVYSNQPQHF; CDR3nt: TGCAGTGCTAGAGTGTCGGTTTATAGCAATCAGCCCCAGCATTTT
abundance: .; d_gene: TRBD1; j_gene: TRBJ2-3; v_gene: TRBV7-8; CDR3aa: CASRGQGLDTQYF; CDR3nt: TGTGCCAGCAGGGGACAGGGGTTAGATACGCAGTATTTT
abundance: few; d_gene: TRBD2; j_gene: TRBJ2-1; v_gene: TRBV7-3; CDR3aa: CASSLLGLAGDNEQFF; CDR3nt: TGTGCCAGCAGCTTATTAGGGCTAGCGGGAGATAATGAGCAGTTCTTC
abundance: .; d_gene: .; j_gene: TRBJ2-7; v_gene: TRBV20-1; CDR3aa: CSGRRVSYEQYF; CDR3nt: TGCAGTGGTAGAAGAGTATCCTACGAGCAGTACTTC
abundance: .; d_gene: .; j_gene: TRBJ1-2; v_gene: TRBV20-1; CDR3aa: CSAREGRDYGYTF; CDR3nt: TGCAGTGCTAGAGAAGGCAGAGACTATGGCTACACCTTC
abundance: few; d_gene: .; j_gene: TRBJ2-3; v_gene: TRBV12-3/TRBV12-4; CDR3aa: CASSLGRRDTQYF; CDR3nt: TGTGCCAGCAGTTTGGGCCGAAGAGATACGCAGTATTTT
abundance: .; d_gene: .; j_gene: TRBJ2-2; v_gene: TRBV12-3/TRBV12-4; CDR3aa: CASSLVARANTGELFF; CDR3nt: TGTGCCAGCAGTTTAGTAGCGAGAGCGAACACCGGGGAGCTGTTTTTT
abundance: .; d_gene: .; j_gene: TRBJ2-5; v_gene: TRBV7-3; CDR3aa: CASSLSGAGEETQYF; CDR3nt: TGTGCCAGCAGCTTAAGTGGCGCAGGGGAGGAAACCCAGTACTTC
abundance: .; d_gene: .; j_gene: TRBJ2-2; v_gene: TRBV6-1; CDR3aa: CASSDAPGRNTGELFF; CDR3nt: TGTGCCAGCAGTGACGCACCGGGACGGAACACCGGGGAGCTGTTTTTT
abundance: .; d_gene: .; j_gene: TRBJ2-3; v_gene: TRBV7-9; CDR3aa: CASTISDTQYF; CDR3nt: TGTGCCAGCACCATCAGTGATACGCAGTATTTT
abundance: few; d_gene: .; j_gene: TRBJ2-7; v_gene: TRBV20-1; CDR3aa: CSALTRGSYEQYF; CDR3nt: TGCAGTGCTCTTACTAGAGGCTCCTACGAGCAGTACTTC
abundance: .; d_gene: TRBD2; j_gene: TRBJ2-7; v_gene: TRBV4-2; CDR3aa: CASSQAPSGRTNEQYF; CDR3nt: TGTGCCAGCAGCCAAGCCCCTAGCGGGAGGACCAACGAGCAGTACTTC
abundance: few; d_gene: .; j_gene: TRBJ1-1; v_gene: TRBV5-1; CDR3aa: CASSFETPNTEAFF; CDR3nt: TGCGCCAGCAGCTTCGAGACACCGAACACTGAAGCTTTCTTT
abundance: .; d_gene: TRBD1; j_gene: TRBJ2-1; v_gene: TRBV20-1; CDR3aa: CSTGQGALSKQFF; CDR3nt: TGCAGTACGGGACAGGGGGCCTTAAGTAAGCAGTTCTTC
abundance: .; d_gene: .; j_gene: TRBJ2-1; v_gene: TRBV4-1; CDR3aa: CASSQIIYNEQFF; CDR3nt: TGCGCCAGCAGCCAAATCATCTACAATGAGCAGTTCTTC
abundance: .; d_gene: .; j_gene: TRBJ2-7; v_gene: TRBV20-1; CDR3aa: CSARVGSVYEQYF; CDR3nt: TGCAGTGCTAGAGTCGGTAGCGTCTACGAGCAGTACTTC
abundance: few; d_gene: .; j_gene: TRBJ2-7; v_gene: TRBV9; CDR3aa: CASSVAPGDEQYF; CDR3nt: TGTGCCAGCAGCGTAGCACCGGGAGACGAGCAGTACTTC
abundance: .; d_gene: .; j_gene: TRBJ1-2; v_gene: TRBV20-1; CDR3aa: CSAPWRGGSYGYTF; CDR3nt: TGCAGTGCCCCCTGGAGGGGCGGGAGCTATGGCTACACCTTC
abundance: few; d_gene: .; j_gene: TRBJ2-7; v_gene: TRBV20-1; CDR3aa: CSALGEKIHEQYF; CDR3nt: TGCAGTGCCCTCGGGGAGAAGATCCACGAGCAGTACTTC
abundance: .; d_gene: TRBD1; j_gene: TRBJ2-2; v_gene: TRBV6-1; CDR3aa: CASSEDRGDTGELFF; CDR3nt: TGTGCCAGCAGTGAAGACAGGGGAGACACCGGGGAGCTGTTTTTT
abundance: .; d_gene: TRBD2; j_gene: TRBJ2-7; v_gene: TRBV7-6; CDR3aa: CASSLATTSGRTNHEQYF; CDR3nt: TGTGCCAGCAGCTTAGCTACCACTAGCGGGAGGACTAACCACGAGCAGTACTTC
abundance: once; d_gene: .; j_gene: TRBJ1-2; v_gene: TRBV7-2; CDR3aa: CASSLKLGLGVHTF; CDR3nt: TGTGCCAGCAGCTTAAAGTTGGGATTGGGGGTCCACACCTTC
abundance: .; d_gene: TRBD2; j_gene: TRBJ2-3; v_gene: TRBV20-1; CDR3aa: CSASPLAALTDTQYF; CDR3nt: TGCAGTGCTAGTCCACTAGCGGCCCTCACCGATACGCAGTATTTT